The 14 T cell receptor beta chains presented below share a single source sample, sequenced in a study of cytomegalovirus exposure and HLA in healthy donors. The PCR contained 60 Vbeta and 13 Jbeta primers. Profiled with immunoSEQ multiplex PCR; TCRdb holds only in-frame clones, not every one. This sample's clone table lists around 150,000 clones. Input material: PBMCs. The receptor source for this set is a woman between 55 and 75 years old in good health and CMV-seronegative.

V gene TRBV5-6 combines with J gene TRBJ2-5; 12 positions match TRBD2. The CDR3 consists of 15 residues. CDR1 and CDR2 from the germline V gene are SGHDT and YYEEEE. V lost 2 bases, J lost 5 bases, and 4 bases stayed unmatched. In DNA, the CDR3 is TGTGCCAGCAGCTTCTTCCTAGCGGGAGGGGAGACCCAGTACTTC. Protein product: CASSFFLAGGETQYF.

J is TRBJ1-5 and V is TRBV5-1, with 11 bases that match TRBD1. Germline V gives CDR1 SGHRS, CDR2 YFSETQ. The CDR3 consists of 15 residues. J lost 4 bases, V lost 3 bases, and 3 bases had no gene match. CDR3 in DNA: TGCGCCAGCAGCTGGGGACAGGGGGTGAATCAGCCCCAGCATTTT. This encodes CASSWGQGVNQPQHF.

The chain couples TRBV27 to TRBJ2-2, with 7 nucleotides matching TRBD1. Looked up from germline, CDR1 is MNHEY and CDR2 is SMNVEV (reference sequence). The length of the CDR3 is 17 residues. J was trimmed by 0 bases and V by 3 bases; bases with no gene match: 7. The CDR3 spells CASSFQQGIPNTGELFF. CDR3 sequence (DNA): TGTGCCAGCAGTTTCCAACAGGGGATACCGAACACCGGGGAGCTGTTTTTT.

This chain uses TRBV7-9 with TRBJ1-1; D perhaps matches TRBD1 (6 bases). V lost 5 bases, J lost 1 base, and 17 bases lay in between. Germline CDR1 SEHNR, CDR2 FQNEAQ (reference sequence). The CDR3 loop spans 16 amino acids. Here the CDR3 DNA reads TGTGCCAGCAGCCGGGACACCTCCCTACGGAACACTGAAGCTTTCTTT. Translating it yields CASSRDTSLRNTEAFF.

The rearrangement joins TRBV6-1 to TRBJ2-5; 8 nucleotides line up with TRBD1. V lost 3 bases, J lost 5 bases, and 5 bases stayed unmatched. Germline CDR1 and CDR2: MNHNS and SASEGT. The CDR3 is 14 amino acids. The CDR3 reads CASSDPGGLETQYF. DNA of the CDR3: TGTGCCAGCAGTGACCCAGGGGGCTTGGAGACCCAGTACTTC.

V is TRBV5-1 and J is TRBJ1-1, with a possible D match to TRBD1 (5 bases). CDR3 length: 16 amino acids. The V gene lost 0 bases and the J gene lost 1 base, with 13 bases spanning the gap. Germline CDR1 SGHRS, CDR2 YFSETQ. The chain's CDR3 is CASSLGVRASNTEAFF. The CDR3 nucleotides are TGCGCCAGCAGCTTGGGGGTCAGGGCATCGAACACTGAAGCTTTCTTT.

The rearrangement uses TRBV19 and TRBJ2-5, with TRBD1 matching 7 bases. From germline, CDR1 is LNHDA and CDR2 SQIVND (reference sequence). V trimming: 4 bases; J trimming: 5 bases; junction bases outside the gene matches: 4. The CDR3 runs 13 residues. Here the CDR3 reads CASSRQGWETQYF. The CDR3, as DNA: TGTGCCAGTAGTAGACAGGGTTGGGAGACCCAGTACTTC.

The chain links TRBV5-1 to TRBJ1-5, with TRBD1 identical over 12 bases. The CDR3 is made up of 17 amino acids. V trimming: 4 bases; J trimming: 3 bases; junction bases outside the gene matches: 8. Germline CDR1 reads SGHRS; CDR2 reads YFSETQ. DNA for the CDR3: TGCGCCAGCAGCCCGGGGACAGGGGGCGATTTCAATCAGCCCCAGCATTTT. This codes for CASSPGTGGDFNQPQHF. Supplemented by reference TRBV5-1 and TRBJ1-5, the full variable domain reads KAGVTQTPRYLIKTRGQQVTLSCSPISGHRSVSWYQQTPGQGLQFLFEYFSETQRNKGNFPGRFSGRQFSNSRSEMNVSTLELGDSALYLCASSPGTGGDFNQPQHFGDGTRLSIL.

The chain links TRBV10-3 to TRBJ2-2; 7 bases match TRBD1. The CDR3 is made up of 16 amino acids. Germline trimming cut 0 bases from V and 4 bases from J; bases unmatched to any gene: 5. CDR1 and CDR2 from the germline V gene are ENHRY and SYGVKD. CDR3 protein: CAISESGQPITGELFF. DNA of the CDR3: TGTGCCATCAGTGAGTCGGGACAGCCGATCACCGGGGAGCTGTTTTTT.

The chain has TRBV15 and TRBJ2-2, with 9 positions matching TRBD1. Unmatched junction bases numbered 3, after V lost 5 bases and J lost 2 bases. The CDR3 is 15 residues long. Germline-derived CDR1 and CDR2 are LNHNV and YYDKDF (reference sequence). DNA for the CDR3: TGTGCCACCAGCCCGGACAGGGGAAACACCGGGGAGCTGTTTTTT. Translation gives CATSPDRGNTGELFF.

V gene TRBV7-7 combines with J gene TRBJ1-1; D possibly corresponds to TRBD1 (5 bases). The CDR3 is 13 residues long. Germline CDR1 is SSHAT and CDR2 is FNYEAQ (reference sequence). V was cut by 5 bases and J by 4 bases, with 11 bases left in between. DNA for the CDR3: TGTGCCAGCAGCGCCGACAGAACCACTGAAGCTTTCTTT. Translating gives CASSADRTTEAFF.

The chain recombines TRBV11-3 with TRBJ2-3; 7 bases agree with TRBD1. Germline V gene sequence: CDR1 SGHNT, CDR2 YENEEA. This CDR3 comprises 14 residues. The ends lost 5 bases at V and 5 bases at J; junction bases unmatched: 7. The CDR3 DNA follows: TGTGCCAGCAGCCAAACAGGGGTTGGAGATACGCAGTATTTT. It encodes CASSQTGVGDTQYF.

The chain recombines TRBV5-4 with TRBJ2-3; D might be TRBD1 (6 bases). Trimming cost V 2 bases and J 5 bases, with 12 bases left between them. This CDR3 has 14 residues. The V gene's germline CDR1 is SGHNT and CDR2 YYREEE (reference sequence). CDR3 sequence reads: CASSFSGAGDTQYF. The CDR3 bases are TGTGCCAGCAGCTTTTCAGGGGCGGGAGATACGCAGTATTTT. Supplemented by reference TRBV5-4 and TRBJ2-3, the full variable domain reads ETGVTQSPTHLIKTRGQQVTLRCSSQSGHNTVSWYQQALGQGPQFIFQYYREEENGRGNFPPRFSGLQFPNYSSELNVNALELDDSALYLCASSFSGAGDTQYFGPGTRLTVL.

The V call is TRBV5-4, the J call TRBJ1-6, with D possibly being TRBD1 (6 bases). The CDR3 is 16 residues long. Between the trimmed V and J ends, which lost 4 bases and 0 bases, there was a span of 11 bases. Germline V gene lookup returns CDR1 SGHNT and CDR2 YYREEE (reference sequence). The CDR3 coding sequence is TGTGCCAGCAGCACTCGGACAGACTCCTATAATTCACCCCTCCACTTT. Protein: CASSTRTDSYNSPLHF.